The 19 T cell receptor beta chains below all came from one sample that was sequenced in a study of T cells expressing NK-cell markers. TCRdb re-called the 5' RACE reads and shows each CDR3 protein once, DNA omitted. The record lists about 460,000 distinct CDR3 sequences, of which the ten most abundant hold 1.4% to 1.5%. Material: blood T cells: a sorted CD56 or NKG2C T cell subset, CD4+ or CD8+ T cells, or bulk PBMC T cells (not recorded which). The origin of the receptors is a woman between 50 and 59 years old in good health.

This rearrangement joins TRBV29-1 to TRBJ2-7; the TCRdb call, TRBD2, lacks DNA for checking. This CDR3 has 11 residues. Germline V lookup: CDR1 SQVTM, CDR2 ANQGSEA. CDR3 in amino acids: CSVGDSTILYF.

This CDR3 reads CATSPPGTKAADTQYF. This chain connects TRBV6-6 to TRBJ2-3; TCRdb indicates TRBD2, and absent DNA this call remains unverified. The germline V gene has CDR1 MNHNY and CDR2 SVGAGI (reference sequence). CDR3 length: 16 amino acids.

J is TRBJ1-1 and V is TRBV6-5; TCRdb's assignment of TRBD1 cannot be checked, as there is no DNA. Germline V gene data show CDR1 as MNHEY and CDR2 as SVGAGI. The CDR3 spans 13 residues. CDR3 sequence reads: CASRSTGGTEAFF.

This sequence joins TRBV28 and TRBJ1-2; the D call from TCRdb, TRBD1, cannot be confirmed without DNA. This CDR3 region has 17 residues. Germline V CDR1 and CDR2: MDHEN, SYDVKM. The CDR3 sequence is CASRGTGGSSVNYGYTF.

CDR3 in amino acids: CSARDELAGGPEQFF. This chain connects TRBV20-1 to TRBJ2-1; the TCRdb call, TRBD2, lacks DNA for checking. This CDR3 is built from 15 residues. Germline CDR1 is DFQATT and CDR2 is SNEGSKA (reference sequence).

The chain employs TRBV3-1 and TRBJ2-7; TCRdb proposes TRBD2, but this gene call is untestable without DNA. The length of the CDR3 is 15 residues. Germline V CDR1 and CDR2: LGHDT, YNNKEL (reference sequence). This CDR3 is CASSQDQAGADEQYF.

The rearrangement joins TRBV25-1 to TRBJ2-1; as DNA is missing, the TRBD1 call by TCRdb cannot be tested. Per germline, CDR1 MGHDK and CDR2 SYGVNS. The CDR3 is 14 amino acids. The CDR3 is CASRLSGVTNEQFF. The full variable domain, its missing parts supplied by reference TRBV25-1 and TRBJ2-1, is EADIYQTPRYLVIGTGKKITLECSQTMGHDKMYWYQQDPGMELHLIHYSYGVNSTEKGDLSSESTVSRIRTEHFPLTLESARPSHTSQYLCASRLSGVTNEQFFGPGTRLTVL.

The rearrangement uses TRBV5-1 and TRBJ2-2; no DNA is available, so the TRBD1 call from TCRdb remains unchecked. Germline V gene data show CDR1 as SGHRS and CDR2 as YFSETQ. There are 14 residues in the CDR3. The CDR3 sequence is CASSFGAYTGELFF.

The rearrangement uses TRBV5-1 and TRBJ1-4; there is no DNA to check the TCRdb D call of TRBD1. This CDR3 is 15 amino acids long. CDR1 and CDR2 from the germline V gene are SGHRS and YFSETQ. The CDR3 protein is CASRPETGGSEKLFF.

The V call is TRBV12-3 or TRBV12-4, the J call TRBJ2-7; TCRdb reports TRBD1, a call that lacks DNA to check it against. The CDR3 covers 17 residues. CDR3 in amino acids: CASSLTPTGGSIYEQYF.

This chain joins TRBV6-5 and TRBJ2-5; TCRdb's D gene call, TRBD2, goes unchecked for lack of DNA. CDR3 length: 16 amino acids. Per the germline V gene, CDR1 is MNHEY and CDR2 is SVGAGI. This CDR3 reads CASSFSSGAYQETQYF.

The chain combines TRBV15 with TRBJ2-7. CDR3 size: 15 residues. CDR1 LNHNV and CDR2 YYDKDF come from the germline V gene (reference sequence). CDR3 in amino acids: CATSRGYTNSYEQYF. Variable domain in full (rest from reference TRBV15 and TRBJ2-7): DAMVIQNPRYQVTQFGKPVTLSCSQTLNHNVMYWYQQKSSQAPKLLFHYYDKDFNNEADTPDNFQSRRPNTSFCFLDIRSPGLGDTAMYLCATSRGYTNSYEQYFGPGTRLTVT.

The chain couples TRBV12-3 or TRBV12-4 to TRBJ1-1; checking the TCRdb D call of TRBD1 is not possible without DNA. The CDR3 has 14 residues. CDR3 protein: CASSFTQGVAEAFF.

The chain recombines TRBV29-1 with TRBJ1-1; no DNA is available, so the TRBD1 call from TCRdb remains unchecked. The CDR3 length is 15 residues. Per the germline V gene, CDR1 is SQVTM and CDR2 is ANQGSEA. This chain's CDR3 is CSVEGRGRGLTEAFF.

This chain uses TRBV12-3 or TRBV12-4 with TRBJ1-5; the TCRdb call, TRBD1, lacks DNA for checking. CDR3 length: 18 amino acids. CDR3 sequence: CASSLETGGKDPKRAQHF.

The chain couples TRBV6-6 to TRBJ1-1; the D gene TCRdb calls, TRBD1, cannot be checked with no DNA. Per germline, CDR1 MNHNY and CDR2 SVGAGI (reference sequence). This CDR3 is built from 20 residues. CDR3 sequence reads: CASSSYGTGTGATRNTEAFF.

The V and J genes are TRBV5-1 and TRBJ2-7; the TRBD1 assignment by TCRdb is unverifiable without DNA. This CDR3 comprises 15 residues. In germline, CDR1 is SGHRS, CDR2 YFSETQ. The CDR3 is CASSDGPPGVNEQYF. Looking up the rest from reference TRBV5-1 and TRBJ2-7 gives the full variable domain: KAGVTQTPRYLIKTRGQQVTLSCSPISGHRSVSWYQQTPGQGLQFLFEYFSETQRNKGNFPGRFSGRQFSNSRSEMNVSTLELGDSALYLCASSDGPPGVNEQYFGPGTRLTVT.

CDR3: CASSLAGQLPSYEQYF. This chain links TRBV3-1 with TRBJ2-7; TCRdb calls TRBD1, which cannot be checked without DNA. The CDR3 runs to 16 residues. CDR1 and CDR2 (germline): LGHDT, YNNKEL (reference sequence).

J is TRBJ1-6 and V is TRBV7-8; TCRdb's assignment of TRBD1 cannot be checked, as there is no DNA. This CDR3 is built from 16 residues. The germline V gene has CDR1 SGHVS and CDR2 FQNEAQ. Here the CDR3 reads CASSLGQVSYNSPLHF.